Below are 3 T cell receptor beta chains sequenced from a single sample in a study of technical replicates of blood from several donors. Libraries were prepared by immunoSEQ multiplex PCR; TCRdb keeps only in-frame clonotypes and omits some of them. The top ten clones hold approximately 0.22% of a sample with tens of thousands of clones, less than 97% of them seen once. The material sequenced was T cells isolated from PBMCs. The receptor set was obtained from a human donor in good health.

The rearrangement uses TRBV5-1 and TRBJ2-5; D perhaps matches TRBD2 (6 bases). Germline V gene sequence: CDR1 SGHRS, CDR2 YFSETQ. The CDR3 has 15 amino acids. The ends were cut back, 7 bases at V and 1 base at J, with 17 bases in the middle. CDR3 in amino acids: CASRQTWGVQETQYF. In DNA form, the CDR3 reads TGCGCCAGCCGCCAAACCTGGGGGGTCCAAGAGACCCAGTACTTC.

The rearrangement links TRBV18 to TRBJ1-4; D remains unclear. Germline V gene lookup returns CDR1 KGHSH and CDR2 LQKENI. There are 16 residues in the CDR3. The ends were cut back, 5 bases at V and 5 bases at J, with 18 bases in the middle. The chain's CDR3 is CASSRSKIGGNEKLFF. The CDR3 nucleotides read TGTGCCAGCTCAAGGTCCAAGATAGGAGGCAATGAAAAACTGTTTTTT.

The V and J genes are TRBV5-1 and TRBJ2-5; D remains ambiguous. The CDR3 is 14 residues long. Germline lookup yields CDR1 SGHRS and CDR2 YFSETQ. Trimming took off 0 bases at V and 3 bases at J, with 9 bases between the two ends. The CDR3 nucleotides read TGCGCCAGCAGCTTGGGGCAGGCCGAAGAGACCCAGTACTTC. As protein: CASSLGQAEETQYF.